In its sample, the clone carrying this T cell receptor beta chain was seen many times. Its antigen is undetermined. This sample stems from a study of molecular identifiers for immune sequencing clone quantification. Study outcomes and limitations: In a background of approximately 1 million naive cells, spiked Jurkat TCR RNA from one cell was reportedly detectable. Shared barcodes on identical TCR molecules could underestimate the sizes of highly expanded clones.

In TCRdb, the PCR reads were re-called with MiXCR into one record per CDR3 protein. The sample contains about 640,000 distinct CDR3 sequences, about 20% of which appear only once. The ends were cut back, 3 bases at V and 6 bases at J, with 9 bases in the middle. Germline-derived CDR1 and CDR2 are SGHTA and FQGTGA. CDR3 length: 13 residues. The sequence was obtained from a human donor in good health. Some libraries in this study had Jurkat cell RNA spiked in. The sample consisted of naive CD8+ T cells from blood, with Jurkat cell RNA spiked in. Subset reported: FACS-sorted CD8+CD4-CCR7+CD45RA+ naive T cells. The V gene is TRBV7-3, the J gene TRBJ2-1; the D is unclear. The CDR3 coding sequence is TGTGCCAGCAGCTTTAACATTGGCAATGAGCAGTTCTTC. It translates to CASSFNIGNEQFF.